The subject of this entry is one T cell receptor beta chain. What it binds is not known. Sequencing was done directly on freshly isolated, uncultured memory T cells. This specimen belongs to a study of CD4 T cell repertoires in COVID-19. Study findings and constraints: Some SARS-CoV-2 clonotypes, between about 6.5 and 25%, recurred in SARS-CoV and/or HKU1 cultures. Several top expanded SARS-CoV-2-reactive clonotypes were shared by two or three memory subsets.

The germline V gene encodes CDR1 MNHNS and CDR2 SASEGT. The CDR3 loop spans 16 amino acids. V shed 3 bases, J shed 1 base, and the junction held 1 base outside the gene matches. Libraries were prepared by immunoSEQ multiplex PCR; TCRdb keeps only in-frame clonotypes and omits some of them. The data show 60,000 to 90,000 clones, around 82% seen once. The clonotype originates from a human donor who had COVID-19. Here the sequenced sample was CD4+ T cells from peripheral blood, taken after recovery from COVID-19. The rearrangement joins TRBV6-1 to TRBJ2-2, with TRBD2 matching over 11 bases. The CDR3 DNA reads TGTGCCAGCAGTGACGGACTAGCGGGGAACACCGGGGAGCTGTTTTTT. Protein product: CASSDGLAGNTGELFF.